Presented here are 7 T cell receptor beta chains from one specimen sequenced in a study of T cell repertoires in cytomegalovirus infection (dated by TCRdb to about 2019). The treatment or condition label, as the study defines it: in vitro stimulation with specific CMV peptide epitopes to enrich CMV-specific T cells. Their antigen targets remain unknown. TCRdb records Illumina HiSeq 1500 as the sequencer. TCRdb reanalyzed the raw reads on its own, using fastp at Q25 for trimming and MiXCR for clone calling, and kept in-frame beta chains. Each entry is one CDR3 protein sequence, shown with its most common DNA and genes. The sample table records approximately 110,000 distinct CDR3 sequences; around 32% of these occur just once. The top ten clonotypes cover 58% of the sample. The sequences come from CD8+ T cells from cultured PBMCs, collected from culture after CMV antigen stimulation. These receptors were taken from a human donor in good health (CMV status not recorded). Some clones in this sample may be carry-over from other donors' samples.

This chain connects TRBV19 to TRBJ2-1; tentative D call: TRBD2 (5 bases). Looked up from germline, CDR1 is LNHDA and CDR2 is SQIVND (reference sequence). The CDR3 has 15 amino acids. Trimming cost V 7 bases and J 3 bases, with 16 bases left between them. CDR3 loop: CASMVAPGIYNEQFF. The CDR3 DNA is TGTGCCAGTATGGTAGCCCCGGGGATCTACAATGAGCAGTTCTTC.

The CDR3 sequence: CASSLELRDPNYGYTF. The CDR3 bases are TGTGCCAGCAGTTTGGAGCTTAGGGATCCTAACTATGGCTACACCTTC. The chain employs TRBV12-3 or TRBV12-4 and TRBJ1-2, with no clear D. V lost 3 bases, J lost 0 bases, and 14 bases lay in between. The CDR3 extends over 16 amino acids.

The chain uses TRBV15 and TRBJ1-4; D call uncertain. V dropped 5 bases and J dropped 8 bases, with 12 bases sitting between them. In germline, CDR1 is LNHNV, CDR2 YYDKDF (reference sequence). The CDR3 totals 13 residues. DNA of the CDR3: TGTGCCACCAGCCCCTTTACCGGGGAAAAACTGTTTTTT. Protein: CATSPFTGEKLFF. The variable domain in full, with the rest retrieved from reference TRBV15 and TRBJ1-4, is DAMVIQNPRYQVTQFGKPVTLSCSQTLNHNVMYWYQQKSSQAPKLLFHYYDKDFNNEADTPDNFQSRRPNTSFCFLDIRSPGLGDTAMYLCATSPFTGEKLFFGSGTQLSVL.

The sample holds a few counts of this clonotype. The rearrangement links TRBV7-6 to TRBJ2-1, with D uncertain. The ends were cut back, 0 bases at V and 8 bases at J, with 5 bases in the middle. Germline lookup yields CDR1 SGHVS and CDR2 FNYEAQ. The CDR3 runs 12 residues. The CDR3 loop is CASSLAKDEQFF. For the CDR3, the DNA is TGTGCCAGCAGCTTAGCTAAGGATGAGCAGTTCTTC. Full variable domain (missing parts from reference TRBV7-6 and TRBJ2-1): GAGVSQSPRYKVTKRGQDVALRCDPISGHVSLYWYRQALGQGPEFLTYFNYEAQQDKSGLPNDRFSAERPEGSISTLTIQRTEQRDSAMYRCASSLAKDEQFFGPGTRLTVL.

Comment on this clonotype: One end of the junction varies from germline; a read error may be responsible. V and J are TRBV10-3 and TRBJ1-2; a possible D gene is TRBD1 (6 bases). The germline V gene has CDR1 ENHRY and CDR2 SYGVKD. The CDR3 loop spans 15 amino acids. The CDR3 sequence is CAISGSTGYNPYNAF. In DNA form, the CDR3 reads TGTGCCATCAGTGGGAGCACAGGGTACAATCCGTATAACGCCTTC.

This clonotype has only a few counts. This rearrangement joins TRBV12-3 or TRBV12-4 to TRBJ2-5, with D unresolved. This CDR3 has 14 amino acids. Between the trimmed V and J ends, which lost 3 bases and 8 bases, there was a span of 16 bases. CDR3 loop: CASSFSSTRDTQYF. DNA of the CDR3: TGTGCCAGCAGTTTTAGTAGCACAAGAGATACCCAGTACTTC.

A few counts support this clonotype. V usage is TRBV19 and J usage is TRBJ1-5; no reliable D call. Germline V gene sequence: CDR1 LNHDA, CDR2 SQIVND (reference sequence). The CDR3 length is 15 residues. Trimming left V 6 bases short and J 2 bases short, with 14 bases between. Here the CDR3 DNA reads TGTGCCAGTAGCGCTAACGGGTTTGGCAATCAGCCCCAGCATTTT. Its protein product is CASSANGFGNQPQHF.